These 30 T cell receptor beta chains were all obtained from the same sample, sequenced in a study of shared clonotypes between healthy human individuals. Using immunoSEQ multiplex PCR, the repertoire was profiled, and TCRdb retains in-frame clones only, with some absent. The table shows about 980,000 clones, with 60% to 85% occurring only once. The sequenced sample was memory CD4+ T cells sorted from blood. Subset of the sample: CD45RA-negative fraction. These receptors were obtained from a man between 18 and 29 years old in good health.

The rearrangement links TRBV27 to TRBJ2-1; 8 bases are a match to TRBD1. J gave up 0 bases and V 5 bases, and 0 bases lay outside the gene matches. Germline loops: CDR1 MNHEY, CDR2 SMNVEV (reference sequence). CDR3 length: 14 amino acids. CDR3 in DNA: TGTGCCAGCAGTACAGGGGGCTCCTACAATGAGCAGTTCTTC. As protein: CASSTGGSYNEQFF.

Of note for this clone: One end of the junction varies from germline; a read error may be responsible. The chain links TRBV19 to TRBJ1-4; D remains unclear. Looked up from germline, CDR1 is LNHDA and CDR2 is SQIVND (reference sequence). The CDR3 is made up of 11 amino acids. The CDR3 region has the DNA TGTGCCAGTAGTACTAGTGAAAAACTGTTTTTT. It is translated as CASSTSEKLFF. The variable domain in full, completed from reference TRBV19 and TRBJ1-4, reads DGGITQSPKYLFRKEGQNVTLSCEQNLNHDAMYWYRQDPGQGLRLIYYSQIVNDFQKGDIAEGYSVSREKKESFPLTVTSAQKNPTAFYLCASSTSEKLFFGSGTQLSVL.

The chain recombines TRBV2 with TRBJ1-6; TRBD1 matches at 7 bases. In germline, CDR1 is SNHLY, CDR2 FYNNEI. The length of the CDR3 is 14 residues. The V segment lost 6 bases and the J segment 4 bases; nucleotides outside the gene matches: 3. Written as DNA, the CDR3 is TGTGCCAGCAGGCCGGGACAGTATAATTCACCCCTCCACTTT. This translates into CASRPGQYNSPLHF. Looking up the rest from reference TRBV2 and TRBJ1-6 gives the full variable domain: EPEVTQTPSHQVTQMGQEVILRCVPISNHLYFYWYRQILGQKVEFLVSFYNNEISEKSEIFDDQFSVERPDGSNFTLKIRSTKLEDSAMYFCASRPGQYNSPLHFGNGTRLTVT.

In its sample, this clone was seen once. The same CDR3 is also encoded by other DNA sequences in this sample. CDR3 nucleotide sequence: TGTGCCAGCAGCCCTAAAACCGGGACAGGATTGGGTAATTCACCCCTCCACTTT. This gives the protein CASSPKTGTGLGNSPLHF. The chain uses TRBV11-2 and TRBJ1-6, with TRBD1 matching over 8 bases. The CDR3 totals 18 residues. J was trimmed by 6 bases and V by 5 bases; bases with no gene match: 15. Germline CDR1 and CDR2: SGHAT and FQNNGV.

This chain connects TRBV29-1 to TRBJ2-1; TRBD1 matches 8 bases. V trimming: 6 bases; J trimming: 15 bases; junction bases outside the gene matches: 10. CDR3 length: 11 residues. Germline lookup yields CDR1 SQVTM and CDR2 ANQGSEA. DNA for the CDR3: TGCAGCGTCACGACCGGGACAGGCCCGTTCTTC. It encodes CSVTTGTGPFF.

This clone occurred a few times. The chain employs TRBV18 and TRBJ1-2, with 8 positions matching TRBD1. The germline V gene has CDR1 KGHSH and CDR2 LQKENI. The junction had 9 bases not matched to a gene; V was cut back by 8 bases and J by 7 bases. The CDR3 loop spans 13 amino acids. The CDR3 DNA sequence: TGTGCCAGCGGAGAGCGGACAGGGAGTGGCTACACCTTC. Translating gives CASGERTGSGYTF.

The chain recombines TRBV5-1 with TRBJ1-1; D might be TRBD1 (6 bases). Germline CDR1 reads SGHRS; CDR2 reads YFSETQ. Deletions cut 0 bases from V and 3 bases from J, with 15 bases between. The CDR3 consists of 16 residues. The CDR3 loop is CASSLGPGAGYTEAFF. CDR3 in DNA: TGCGCCAGCAGCTTGGGGCCAGGGGCCGGCTACACTGAAGCTTTCTTT.

Turning to this clone: This clone may be a read error of a much larger clone one base away. The chain links TRBV7-2 to TRBJ2-2, with D perhaps TRBD1 (5 bases). CDR1 and CDR2 from the germline V gene are SGHTA and FQGNSA. V was clipped by 5 bases and J by 1 base, with 8 bases between them. The CDR3 is 14 residues long. DNA for the CDR3: TGTGCCAGCAGCCCCGACAGGAACACCGGGGAGCTGTTTTTT. Its protein is CASSPDRNTGELFF.

The chain employs TRBV28 and TRBJ2-5; TRBD1 matches at 9 bases. V shed 5 bases, J shed 7 bases, and the junction held 11 bases outside the gene matches. Germline CDR1 MDHEN, CDR2 SYDVKM. The CDR3 length is 15 residues. The CDR3 region has the DNA TGTGCCAGCAGTCCGGGACAGGGAAATTCGGCGACCCAGTACTTC. This translates into CASSPGQGNSATQYF.

This clone was observed a few times. V is TRBV5-1 and J is TRBJ2-6, with unresolved D. In germline, CDR1 is SGHRS, CDR2 YFSETQ. This CDR3 spans 15 amino acids. Trimming took 0 bases from V and 2 from J, leaving 6 bases between them. This chain's CDR3 is CASSLAGPGANVLTF. The CDR3 coding sequence is TGCGCCAGCAGCTTGGCAGGCCCTGGGGCCAACGTCCTGACTTTC. Filled out from reference TRBV5-1 and TRBJ2-6, the complete variable domain reads KAGVTQTPRYLIKTRGQQVTLSCSPISGHRSVSWYQQTPGQGLQFLFEYFSETQRNKGNFPGRFSGRQFSNSRSEMNVSTLELGDSALYLCASSLAGPGANVLTFGAGSRLTVL.

V usage is TRBV11-3 and J usage is TRBJ2-2; 10 positions agree with TRBD2. Trimming at V came to 5 bases and at J to 2 bases, leaving 5 bases not matched to a gene. CDR1 and CDR2 from the germline V gene are SGHNT and YENEEA. The CDR3 is made up of 16 amino acids. The CDR3 spells CASSPRTSGNTGELFF. DNA for the CDR3: TGTGCCAGCAGCCCTCGGACTAGCGGCAACACCGGGGAGCTGTTTTTT.

The rearrangement joins TRBV9 to TRBJ2-1; no definite D call. V lost 0 bases, J lost 8 bases, and 6 bases lay in between. CDR3 length equals 12 residues. Germline V CDR1 and CDR2: SGDLS, YYNGEE. CDR3 sequence: CASSVEQDEQFF. Here the CDR3 DNA reads TGTGCCAGCAGCGTAGAGCAGGATGAGCAGTTCTTC.

This clone was recorded once. This chain connects TRBV7-2 to TRBJ2-5, with unresolved D. The DNA end is a closer match to TRBJ2-7, so the J assignment may be wrong. CDR1 and CDR2 (germline): SGHTA, FQGNSA. The CDR3 sequence is 14 residues long. The CDR3 loop reads CASSFSWWLDEQYF. The CDR3 coding sequence is TGTGCCAGCAGCTTCAGTTGGTGGCTAGACGAGCAGTACTTC.

This clone occurred a few times. The chain recombines TRBV6-5 with TRBJ1-6; the match to TRBD1 covers 9 bases. V gave up 8 bases and J gave up 8 bases; unmatched junction bases: 4. CDR1 MNHEY and CDR2 SVGAGI come from the germline V gene. The CDR3 totals 13 residues. The CDR3 sequence is CASGWDRDSPLHF. Here the CDR3 DNA reads TGTGCCAGCGGCTGGGACAGGGATTCACCCCTCCACTTT.

The chain employs TRBV4-3 and TRBJ1-2, with D unclear. V was pared by 0 bases and J by 8 bases, with 10 bases between. The CDR3 has 13 amino acids. The germline gives CDR1 LGHNA, CDR2 YSLEER. CDR3 protein: CASSQESGKGYTF. The CDR3, as DNA: TGCGCCAGCAGCCAAGAATCCGGGAAGGGCTACACCTTC.

CDR3 sequence: CASSKVLLGQGPYNEQFF. Here the CDR3 DNA reads TGTGCCAGCAGCAAAGTCCTACTCGGACAGGGCCCCTACAATGAGCAGTTCTTC. The V call is TRBV21-1, the J call TRBJ2-1; the D call in the table, TRBD1, was not verified against the DNA. TRBV21-1 is designated a pseudogene. The CDR3 covers 18 residues.

For the CDR3, the DNA is TGTGCCAGCAGCTTATCTAGCGGGGCCCAAGAGACCCAGTACTTC. Protein: CASSLSSGAQETQYF. The rearrangement uses TRBV7-9 and TRBJ2-5, with 9 nucleotides matching TRBD2. The CDR3 sequence is 15 residues long. Germline V gene lookup returns CDR1 SEHNR and CDR2 FQNEAQ (reference sequence). Trimming cost V 2 bases and J 1 base; bases outside gene matches: 2.

For this clone: Other DNA sequences in the sample encode the same CDR3. V gene TRBV30 combines with J gene TRBJ1-4; D ambiguous. Trimming removed 0 bases at V and 8 bases at J, with 7 bases between. Germline loops: CDR1 GTSNPN, CDR2 SVGIG (reference sequence). This CDR3 has 12 amino acids. The CDR3 spells CAWSVQDEKLFF. CDR3 coding DNA: TGTGCCTGGAGTGTGCAGGACGAAAAACTGTTTTTT.

This clone was seen only a few times. This rearrangement joins TRBV4-1 to TRBJ1-1, with 10 bases aligning to TRBD1. The CDR3 totals 14 residues. With V trimmed by 4 bases and J by 7 bases, 6 bases remained unmatched. Germline loops: CDR1 MGHRA, CDR2 YSYEKL. The CDR3 region is CASSRDRGAGEAFF. Written as DNA, the CDR3 is TGCGCCAGCAGCCGGGACAGGGGCGCGGGTGAAGCTTTCTTT.

The chain links TRBV6-5 to TRBJ2-7, with 7 bases aligning to TRBD1. V lost 3 bases, J lost 3 bases, and 8 bases stayed unmatched. This CDR3 has 15 amino acids. Germline loops: CDR1 MNHEY, CDR2 SVGAGI. The CDR3 protein is CASSYSGTAVYEQYF. As DNA, the CDR3 is TGTGCCAGCAGTTATTCCGGGACAGCCGTCTACGAGCAGTACTTC.

This chain connects TRBV5-1 to TRBJ1-2; no clear D gene. V shed 0 bases and J shed 4 bases, with 7 bases lying between them. CDR1 SGHRS and CDR2 YFSETQ come from the germline V gene. The CDR3 is 13 amino acids. The DNA of the CDR3 is TGCGCCAGCAGCTTGGGTCAGCTCTATGGCTACACCTTC. It translates to CASSLGQLYGYTF.

The chain has TRBV11-2 and TRBJ1-6; D is unresolved. There are 12 residues in the CDR3. Trimming cost V 2 bases and J 10 bases, with 6 bases left between them. Germline CDR1 is SGHAT and CDR2 is FQNNGV. In DNA form, the CDR3 reads TGTGCCAGCAGCTTATCTACGTCACCCCTCCACTTT. It specifies CASSLSTSPLHF.

The rearrangement uses TRBV5-1 and TRBJ1-3; D remains unclear. This CDR3 has 13 residues. The V gene's germline CDR1 is SGHRS and CDR2 YFSETQ. V lost 4 bases and J lost 4, with 9 bases in between. This chain's CDR3 is CASSPLDGNTIYF. The CDR3 region has the DNA TGCGCCAGCAGCCCCCTTGACGGAAACACCATATATTTT.

This clone has at least ten counts. DNA of the CDR3: TGTGCCAGCAGCACACTCACTAGCGGGAGGCGTAATGAGCAGTTCTTC. Its translation is CASSTLTSGRRNEQFF. J is TRBJ2-1 and V is TRBV5-6; 12 bases line up with TRBD2. With V trimmed by 4 bases and J by 7 bases, 9 bases remained unmatched. This CDR3 comprises 16 residues. CDR1 and CDR2 (germline): SGHDT, YYEEEE.

A note on this clone: This CDR3 is also generated by other DNA sequences in the sample. The chain carries TRBV27 and TRBJ1-1; no clear D gene. Trimming removed 3 bases at V and 5 bases at J, with 10 bases between. This CDR3 has 13 residues. Germline assignment: CDR1 MNHEY and CDR2 SMNVEV (reference sequence). The CDR3 here is CASSFSRDTEAFF. The CDR3 nucleotides are TGTGCCAGCAGTTTCTCTCGGGATACTGAAGCTTTCTTT.

A single count supports this clone. The V gene is TRBV9, the J gene TRBJ2-5, with D uncertain. Germline V gives CDR1 SGDLS, CDR2 YYNGEE. The length of the CDR3 is 16 residues. Trimming removed 0 bases from V and 4 bases from J, with 16 bases in between. The CDR3 here is CASSVGSALIGETQYF. CDR3 nucleotide sequence: TGTGCCAGCAGCGTAGGTTCAGCGCTGATTGGAGAGACCCAGTACTTC.

The chain carries TRBV28 and TRBJ1-1, with D perhaps TRBD1 (5 bases). CDR1 MDHEN and CDR2 SYDVKM come from the germline V gene. Trimming took off 3 bases at V and 0 bases at J, with 8 bases between the two ends. The CDR3 length is 14 residues. CDR3 loop: CASSFGGLNTEAFF. For the CDR3, the DNA is TGTGCCAGCAGTTTTGGGGGGTTGAACACTGAAGCTTTCTTT.

This clone showed up just a few times. The chain has TRBV7-2 and TRBJ2-7; D gene uncertain. Germline CDR1 and CDR2: SGHTA and FQGNSA. The CDR3 extends over 15 amino acids. The V and J ends lost 1 base and 0 bases respectively, with 10 bases between them. As DNA, the CDR3 is TGTGCCAGCAGCTTAGGGGCATCCAGCTCCTACGAGCAGTACTTC. Translated, it gives CASSLGASSSYEQYF.

The CDR3 region is CASSPPGGNRNEQFF. The CDR3 DNA is TGTGCCAGCAGTCCCCCAGGGGGAAATCGGAATGAGCAGTTCTTC. The V gene is TRBV6-1, the J gene TRBJ2-1, with TRBD1 identical over 7 bases. CDR3 length equals 15 residues. From germline, CDR1 is MNHNS and CDR2 SASEGT. The junction had 11 bases not matched to a gene; V was cut back by 5 bases and J by 7 bases.

In its sample, this clone was seen once. CDR3 DNA sequence: TGTGCCAGTAGTACCTCGAGCGGGAGTTCCGAGCAGTACTTC. Translation gives CASSTSSGSSEQYF. The J gene is TRBJ2-7, the V gene TRBV19; 8 bases agree with TRBD2. The trim removed 4 bases at V and 6 bases at J, leaving 8 bases unmatched. Looked up from germline, CDR1 is LNHDA and CDR2 is SQIVND (reference sequence). CDR3 length: 14 residues.